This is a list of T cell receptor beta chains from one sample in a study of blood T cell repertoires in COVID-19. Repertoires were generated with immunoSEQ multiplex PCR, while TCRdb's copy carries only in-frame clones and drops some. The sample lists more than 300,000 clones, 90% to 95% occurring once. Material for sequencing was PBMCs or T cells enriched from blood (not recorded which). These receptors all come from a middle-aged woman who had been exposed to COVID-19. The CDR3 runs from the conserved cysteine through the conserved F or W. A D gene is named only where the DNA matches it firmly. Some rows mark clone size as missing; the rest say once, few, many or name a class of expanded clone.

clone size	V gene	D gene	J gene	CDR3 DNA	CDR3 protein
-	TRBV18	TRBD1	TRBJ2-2	TGTGCCAGCTCCCGGGACAGGACCACCGGGGAGCTGTTTTTT	CASSRDRTTGELFF
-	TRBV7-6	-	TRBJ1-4	TGTGCCAGCAGCATTCAACAGGGTCGTACTGGAAAACTGTTTTTT	CASSIQQGRTGKLFF
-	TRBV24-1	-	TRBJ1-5	TGTGCCACCTCGGATAGGGAGGGACAGCCCCAGCATTTT	CATSDREGQPQHF
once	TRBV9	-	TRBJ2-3	TGTGCCAGCAGCGTAGGAACTCCACCAGATACGCAGTATTTT	CASSVGTPPDTQYF
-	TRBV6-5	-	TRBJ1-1	TGTGCCCACCAAGGGGCAGGGTCTGAAGCTTTCTTT	CAHQGAGSEAFF
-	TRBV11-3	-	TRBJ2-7	TGTGCCAGCAGCTTAGTACTTGGTATGGGACATGGAGACGAGCAGTACTTC	CASSLVLGMGHGDEQYF
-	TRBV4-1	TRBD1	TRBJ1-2	TGCGCCAGCAGCCAAGCTCCGGGACAGGCTAACTATGGCTACACCTTC	CASSQAPGQANYGYTF
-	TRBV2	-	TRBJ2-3	TGTGCCAGCAGTGAAGGCCTAGTCAATACGCAGTATTTT	CASSEGLVNTQYF
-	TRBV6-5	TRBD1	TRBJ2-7	TGTGCCAGCAGAAGAGACAGGGGAAGGCTAAGCGAGCAGTACTTC	CASRRDRGRLSEQYF
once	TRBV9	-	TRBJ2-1	TGTGCCAGCACCCCTAGCGTGAACTCCTACAATGAGCAGTTCTTC	CASTPSVNSYNEQFF
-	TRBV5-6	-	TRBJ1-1	TGTGCCAGCAGTTTGGACCTGAGGTTTGAAGCTTTCTTT	CASSLDLRFEAFF
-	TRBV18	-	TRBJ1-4	TGTGCCAGCTCACCCCGCGTGTGGAGAACTAATGAAAAACTGTTTTTT	CASSPRVWRTNEKLFF
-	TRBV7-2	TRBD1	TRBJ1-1	TGTGCCAGCAGCCCGTGGACAGGGAGGTCCACTGAAGCTTTCTTT	CASSPWTGRSTEAFF
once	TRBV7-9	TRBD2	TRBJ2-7	TGTGCCAGCAGCAAACTAGCGGGTACCTACGAGCAGTACTTC	CASSKLAGTYEQYF
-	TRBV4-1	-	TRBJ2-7	TGCGCCAGCAGCCAAGTACAGGGCCCCTACGAGCAGTACTTC	CASSQVQGPYEQYF
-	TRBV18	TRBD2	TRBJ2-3	TGTGCCAGCTCGGGGACTAGGGGAAACGATACGCAGTATTTT	CASSGTRGNDTQYF
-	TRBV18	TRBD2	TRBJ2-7	TGTGCCAGCTCACCGTCGGGAACTAGCGGGGCTCTCTACGAGCAGTACTTC	CASSPSGTSGALYEQYF
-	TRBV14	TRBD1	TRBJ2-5	TGTGCCAGCAGCCGGATGACAGGGGCCCAAGAGACCCAGTACTTC	CASSRMTGAQETQYF
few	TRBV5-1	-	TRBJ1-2	TGCGCCAGCAGCGAATCACTTGGTGGGGGCTCCTACTATGGCTACACCTTC	CASSESLGGGSYYGYTF
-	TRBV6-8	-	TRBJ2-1	TGTGCCAGCAGTTTTAATCTTGCCGGGGGGCGTGGGATTATGCAGTTCTTC	CASSFNLAGGRGIMQFF
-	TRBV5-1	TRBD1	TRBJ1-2	TGCGCCAGCAGCCCGCGGACAGGAACTAACTATGGCTACACCTTC	CASSPRTGTNYGYTF
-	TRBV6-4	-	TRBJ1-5	TGTGCCAGCAGTCAGGGGCCGGAGCAGCCCCAGCATTTT	CASSQGPEQPQHF
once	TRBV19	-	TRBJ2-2	TGTGCCAGTAGTATCGCAGGGCTTAAAACCGGGGAGCTGTTTTTT	CASSIAGLKTGELFF
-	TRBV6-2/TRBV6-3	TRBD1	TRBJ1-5	TGTGCCAGCAGTTCCAGACAGGGGAGGAGGGCCCAGCATTTT	CASSSRQGRRAQHF
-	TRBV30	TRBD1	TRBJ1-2	TGTGCCTGGAGGGGGACAGTCTCCTATGGCTACACCTTC	CAWRGTVSYGYTF
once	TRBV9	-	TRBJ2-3	TGTGCCAGCAGCGTGCCTAGCGTGGAGGCAGATACGCAGTATTTT	CASSVPSVEADTQYF
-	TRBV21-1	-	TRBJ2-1	TGTGCCAGCATCCCGACTAGCGGGAGGGTTAGGGACAATGAGCAGTTCTTC	CASIPTSGRVRDNEQFF
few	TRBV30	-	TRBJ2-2	TGTGCCTGGAGTGGGAGGGGGGGCGCCGGGGAGCTGTTTTTT	CAWSGRGGAGELFF
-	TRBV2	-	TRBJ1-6	TGTGCCAGCAAAAGCGGAGATTCCTATAATTCACCCCTCCACTTT	CASKSGDSYNSPLHF
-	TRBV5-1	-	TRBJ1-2	TGCGCCAGCAGCCCGGGGGACCCAGCAACGAACTATGGCTACACCTTC	CASSPGDPATNYGYTF
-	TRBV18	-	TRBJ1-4	TGTGCCAGCTCACCGAGTAGCGCTACTAATGAAAACCTGTTTTTT	CASSPSSATNENLFF
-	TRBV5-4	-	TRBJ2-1	TGTGCCAGCAGTGGCGGCGCGTTCGGTGAGCAGTTCTTC	CASSGGAFGEQFF
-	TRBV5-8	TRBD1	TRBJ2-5	TGTGCCAGCAGCTTCGGGACAGGGGAAGTTTTGGAGACCCAGTACTTC	CASSFGTGEVLETQYF
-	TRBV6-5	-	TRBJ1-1	TGTGCCAGCAGTTACTCGCCGAAGAGGGCTGAAGCTTTCTTT	CASSYSPKRAEAFF
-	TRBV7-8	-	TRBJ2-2	TGTGCCAGCAGCTCCTCTCCTAGCACCGGGGAGCTGTTTTTT	CASSSSPSTGELFF
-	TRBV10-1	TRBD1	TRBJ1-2	TGCGCCAGCAGTGACCTGGACAGGGACCAGGGTGGCTACACCTTC	CASSDLDRDQGGYTF
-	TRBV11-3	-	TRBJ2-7	TGTGCCAGCAGCTTAGGCAGGCTCACCTACGAGCAGTACTTC	CASSLGRLTYEQYF
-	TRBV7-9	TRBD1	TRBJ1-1	TGTGCCAGCAGCTCTTACAGGGGTGTTGGCACTGAAGCTTTCTTT	CASSSYRGVGTEAFF
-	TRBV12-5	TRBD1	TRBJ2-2	TGTGCTAGTGGGACAGGGGGCGGGGAGCTGTTTTTT	CASGTGGGELFF
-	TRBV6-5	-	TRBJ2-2	TGTGCCAGCAGTTACTCGAGGAACACCGGGGAGCTGTTTTTT	CASSYSRNTGELFF
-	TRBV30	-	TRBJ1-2	TGTGCCTGGACGGTGGGGGCTTGGTATGGCTACACCTTC	CAWTVGAWYGYTF
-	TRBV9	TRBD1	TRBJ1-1	TGTGCCAGCAGCCGACAGGGGTGGGCCACTGAAGCTTTCTTT	CASSRQGWATEAFF
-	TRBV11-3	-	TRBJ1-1	TGTGCCAGCAGCTTAGCCGAAATGGGAGTTACTGAAGCTTTCTTT	CASSLAEMGVTEAFF
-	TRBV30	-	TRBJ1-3	TGTGCTTCAGACCCAGGTGGAAACACCATATATTTT	CASDPGGNTIYF
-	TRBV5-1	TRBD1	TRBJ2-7	TGCGCCAGCAGCTTAAGAGCCGGGACAGAGAACTGGTACTACGAGCAGTACTTC	CASSLRAGTENWYYEQYF
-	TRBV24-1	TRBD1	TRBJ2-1	TGTGCCACCAGTGCGGGACAGGGACGTTTCAATGAGCAGTTCTTC	CATSAGQGRFNEQFF
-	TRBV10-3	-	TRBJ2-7	TGTGCCATCAGGGACAGAACCTACGAGCAGTACTTC	CAIRDRTYEQYF
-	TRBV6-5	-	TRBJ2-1	TGTGCCAGCAGTCCAACAGGGACTGAGCAGTTCTTC	CASSPTGTEQFF
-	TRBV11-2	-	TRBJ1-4	TGTGCCAGCAGCTCGGGACTTGTGGAAAAACTGTTTTTT	CASSSGLVEKLFF
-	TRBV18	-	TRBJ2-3	TGTGCCAGCTCACCACTTTTGCCAGGGACAGATACGCAGTATTTT	CASSPLLPGTDTQYF
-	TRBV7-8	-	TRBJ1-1	TGTGCCAGCAGCCCAGGGCGGGAAGCTTTCTTT	CASSPGREAFF
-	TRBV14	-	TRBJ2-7	TGTGCCAGCAGCCAAGAGGCCAGGTTAACCTACGAGCAGTACTTC	CASSQEARLTYEQYF
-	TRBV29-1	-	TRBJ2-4	TGCAGCGTGGCCCTTGGGGGGGCCAAAAACATTCAGTACTTC	CSVALGGAKNIQYF
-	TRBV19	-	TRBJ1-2	TGTGCCAGTAGTGAGGAGCTGGGGCAGGGAAATGGCTACACCTTC	CASSEELGQGNGYTF
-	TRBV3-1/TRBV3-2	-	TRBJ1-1	TGTGCCAGCAGCTCACGGGGTTCCACTGAAGCTTTCTTT	CASSSRGSTEAFF